A selection of T cell receptor beta chains follows, all from one sample in a study of control samples from healthy donors and cancer patients. Produced via immunoSEQ multiplex PCR; TCRdb's table is partial and in-frame only. The table has around 150,000 clones, just over 85% seen once. Input material: blood. The receptors originated from a man aged 18-30 years in good health. Each CDR3 is given with its conserved first and last residue. A D gene is named only where the DNA matches it firmly. Expanded clones get a size class; other rows say once, few or many, or leave the size out.

v_gene: TRBV7-3; d_gene: -; j_gene: TRBJ2-3; abundance: -; CDR3nt: TGTGCCAGCAGCAAATCTTTTACAGATACGCAGTATTTT; CDR3aa: CASSKSFTDTQYF
v_gene: TRBV9; d_gene: TRBD2; j_gene: TRBJ2-5; abundance: -; CDR3nt: TGTGCCAGCAGCGCCCCGACTAGCGGAGACCAAGAGACCCAGTACTTC; CDR3aa: CASSAPTSGDQETQYF
v_gene: TRBV5-3; d_gene: -; j_gene: TRBJ1-2; abundance: -; CDR3nt: TGTGCCAGAAGCCTACCACCGAGTAGGATGTCCGCCTATGGCTACACCTTC; CDR3aa: CARSLPPSRMSAYGYTF
v_gene: TRBV2; d_gene: TRBD1; j_gene: TRBJ1-6; abundance: -; CDR3nt: TGTGCCAGCAGTTACGACAGGGTGAATTCACCCCTCCACTTT; CDR3aa: CASSYDRVNSPLHF
v_gene: TRBV9; d_gene: TRBD2; j_gene: TRBJ2-5; abundance: -; CDR3nt: TGTGCCAGCAGTCCTAGACTAGCGGGGGGGTCTCAGTACTTC; CDR3aa: CASSPRLAGGSQYF
v_gene: TRBV2; d_gene: -; j_gene: TRBJ1-5; abundance: few; CDR3nt: TGTGCCAGCAGTCCAAGCCCGGCGGGCAATCAGCCCCAGCATTTT; CDR3aa: CASSPSPAGNQPQHF
v_gene: TRBV7-2; d_gene: TRBD1; j_gene: TRBJ2-7; abundance: -; CDR3nt: TGTGCCAGCAGCTATGACAGGGACAACTACGAGCAGTACTTC; CDR3aa: CASSYDRDNYEQYF
v_gene: TRBV5-1; d_gene: -; j_gene: TRBJ1-2; abundance: -; CDR3nt: TGCGCCAGCAGCTTGGACGAAGCTAACTATGGCTACACCTTC; CDR3aa: CASSLDEANYGYTF
v_gene: TRBV13; d_gene: -; j_gene: TRBJ2-5; abundance: few; CDR3nt: TGTGCCAGCAGCCAGAGGGACGTGGGAGAGACCCAGTACTTC; CDR3aa: CASSQRDVGETQYF
v_gene: TRBV18; d_gene: -; j_gene: TRBJ2-3; abundance: -; CDR3nt: TGTGCCAGCTCACGGACTCCTAGCACAGATACGCAGTATTTT; CDR3aa: CASSRTPSTDTQYF
v_gene: TRBV24-1; d_gene: -; j_gene: TRBJ1-6; abundance: -; CDR3nt: TGTGCCACCAGTGATGGGCTGGATAATTCACCCCTCCACTTT; CDR3aa: CATSDGLDNSPLHF
v_gene: TRBV6-5; d_gene: TRBD1; j_gene: TRBJ2-7; abundance: -; CDR3nt: TGTGCCAGCAGTTCTGAGACAGGGCACCCTTACGAGCAGTACTTC; CDR3aa: CASSSETGHPYEQYF
v_gene: TRBV6-2/TRBV6-3; d_gene: -; j_gene: TRBJ2-1; abundance: -; CDR3nt: TGTGCCAGCAGTTACGCGGGTGCGTACAATGAGCAGTTCTTC; CDR3aa: CASSYAGAYNEQFF
v_gene: TRBV25-1; d_gene: TRBD1; j_gene: TRBJ1-1; abundance: -; CDR3nt: TGTGCCAGCAGTGTGACAGGGAGGGGCACTGAAGCTTTCTTT; CDR3aa: CASSVTGRGTEAFF
v_gene: TRBV6-1; d_gene: -; j_gene: TRBJ1-5; abundance: -; CDR3nt: TGTGCCAGCAGTTTACGGGGGATGAGCAATCAGCCCCAGCATTTT; CDR3aa: CASSLRGMSNQPQHF
v_gene: TRBV9; d_gene: -; j_gene: TRBJ2-2; abundance: once; CDR3nt: TGTGCCAGCAGCGCGAGGACAGTAGGGATCACCGGGGAGCTGTTTTTT; CDR3aa: CASSARTVGITGELFF
v_gene: TRBV9; d_gene: -; j_gene: TRBJ2-1; abundance: -; CDR3nt: TGTGCCAGCAGCGCTCGGGACTCCCCCTGGAATGAGCAGTTCTTC; CDR3aa: CASSARDSPWNEQFF
v_gene: TRBV11-2; d_gene: -; j_gene: TRBJ1-5; abundance: -; CDR3nt: TGTGCCAGCAGCTTAGTCATTAACCAGCCCCAGCATTTT; CDR3aa: CASSLVINQPQHF